This T cell receptor beta chain was sequenced during a study of cytomegalovirus exposure and HLA in healthy donors (dated 2017 in TCRdb). About the full investigation: According to a later analysis, one platform produced both the 100 to 150 validation repertoires and the 670 or so repertoires of the first cohort. The study was designed to test whether signatures of past pathogen exposure could be identified by cataloging public T cell receptors. Along with the roughly 700-subject first cohort, a separate validation cohort of 120 different subjects was used. To predict cytomegalovirus infection status, the study brought together high-throughput TCR immunosequencing, statistical association of individual TCRs with disease status, and machine learning. Overall study outcomes, separate from this receptor: Cytomegalovirus status was reported to be diagnosed by the classifier with high specificity and sensitivity in both the original and validation cohorts. In a later analysis, TCRs clustered in the first cohort were found to also tend to co-occur in the approximately 120 validation repertoires, with 85% to 95% of cluster scores above 0. All 110 or so repertoires were used to score co-occurrence in the validation cohort in a later analysis, because that analysis had no HLA typing for the cohort. Most TCR sequences were observed very rarely across donors, whereas some public TCRs were present in many individuals. In the study, some 180 TCR beta chains were listed as associated with cytomegalovirus. It was suggested by the authors that the approach could potentially be generalized to other disease states and immunological phenotypes. A few of the identified cytomegalovirus-associated TCR beta chains were confirmed in vitro to be specific for cytomegalovirus antigens.

As regards this clone: Its recognized antigen is unknown. Qualities for individual bases were not recorded, and no much larger clone is one base off.

Libraries came from the immunoSEQ multiplex PCR assay. In the original analysis: A statistical classification framework was built to diagnose cytomegalovirus status from the catalog of TCR beta chain sequences. TCRdb retrieved this table from immuneACCESS and kept in-frame rearrangements only. Not all clones are present; in checked studies, unresolved V genes account for under half, and no reason is known for the remainder. Clone size and the V and J calls come from that table; the DNA yielded D and trimming. This sample is represented by 210,000 or so clones; about 86% of them were singletons. Together, the top ten hold about 3% of the sample. The trim is 4 bases for V and 9 bases for J, with a gap of 22 bases between the germline ends. The CDR3 contains 16 residues, cysteine and phenylalanine counted. Solely the CDR3 DNA is kept, with 48 bases framed from the first base. In the germline V gene, CDR1 corresponds to SGHNT and CDR2 to YENEEA.

The donors were included in the validation cohort of over a hundred subjects, a group kept apart from the 666-subject first cohort. The receptor was derived from a woman between 18 and 30 years old in good health and CMV-seronegative. Sequencing was carried out using PBMCs. The chain is encoded by TRBV11-3 joined to TRBJ2-1; TRBD2 is a weak D gene call, 6 bases matching. The CDR3 is CASSSQGVGGWGEQFF. The nucleotides read TGTGCCAGCAGCTCCCAGGGAGTCGGAGGGTGGGGTGAGCAGTTCTTC.